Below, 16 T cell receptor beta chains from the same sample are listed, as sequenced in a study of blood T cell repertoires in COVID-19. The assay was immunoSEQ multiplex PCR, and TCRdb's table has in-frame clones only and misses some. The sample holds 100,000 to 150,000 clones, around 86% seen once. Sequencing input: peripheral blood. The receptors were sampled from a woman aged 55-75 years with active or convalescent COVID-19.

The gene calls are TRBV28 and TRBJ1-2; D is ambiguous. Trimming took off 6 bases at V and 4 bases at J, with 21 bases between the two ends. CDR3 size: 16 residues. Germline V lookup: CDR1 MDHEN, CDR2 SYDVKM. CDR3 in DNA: TGTGCCAGCAGGACCCCCCGAGGATCCCCCTTCTATGGCTACACCTTC. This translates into CASRTPRGSPFYGYTF.

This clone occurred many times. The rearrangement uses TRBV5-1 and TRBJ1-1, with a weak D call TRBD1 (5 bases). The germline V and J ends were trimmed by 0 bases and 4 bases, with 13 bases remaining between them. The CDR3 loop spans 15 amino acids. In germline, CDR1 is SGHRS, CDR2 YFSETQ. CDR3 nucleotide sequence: TGCGCCAGCAGCTTGGCCCAGGGAGGAAGCACTGAAGCTTTCTTT. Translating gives CASSLAQGGSTEAFF.

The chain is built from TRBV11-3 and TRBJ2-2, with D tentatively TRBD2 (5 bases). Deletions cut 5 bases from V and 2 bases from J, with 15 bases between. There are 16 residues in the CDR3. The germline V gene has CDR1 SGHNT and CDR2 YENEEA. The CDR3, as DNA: TGTGCCAGCAGCCCTCGTGATGGGAGAAACACCGGGGAGCTGTTTTTT. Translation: CASSPRDGRNTGELFF.

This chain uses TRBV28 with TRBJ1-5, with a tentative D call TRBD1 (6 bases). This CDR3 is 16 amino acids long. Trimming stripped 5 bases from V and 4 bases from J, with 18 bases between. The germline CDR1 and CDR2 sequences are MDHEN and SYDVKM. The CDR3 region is CASSNGLGGGNQPQHF. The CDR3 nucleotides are TGTGCCAGCAGTAATGGGCTAGGGGGGGGTAATCAGCCCCAGCATTTT.

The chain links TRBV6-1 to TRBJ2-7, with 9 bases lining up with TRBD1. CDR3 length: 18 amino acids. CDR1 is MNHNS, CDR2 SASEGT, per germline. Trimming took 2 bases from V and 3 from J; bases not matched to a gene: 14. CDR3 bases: TGTGCCAGCAGTGAAATTGCTGGCTACAGGGGGCTATTCTACGAGCAGTACTTC. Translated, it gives CASSEIAGYRGLFYEQYF.

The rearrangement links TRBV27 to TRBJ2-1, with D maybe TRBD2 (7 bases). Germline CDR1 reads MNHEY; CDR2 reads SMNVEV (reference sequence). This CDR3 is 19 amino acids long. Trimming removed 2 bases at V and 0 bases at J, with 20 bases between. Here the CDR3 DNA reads TGTGCCAGCAGTTTAAGGAGCGCGGGGGCCCTAAGCTCCTACAATGAGCAGTTCTTC. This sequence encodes CASSLRSAGALSSYNEQFF.

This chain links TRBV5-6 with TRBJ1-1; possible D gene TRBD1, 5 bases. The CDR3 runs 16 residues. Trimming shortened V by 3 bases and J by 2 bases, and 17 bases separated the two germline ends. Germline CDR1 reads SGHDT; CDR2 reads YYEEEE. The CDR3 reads CASSWGLGGFNTEAFF. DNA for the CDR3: TGTGCCAGCAGCTGGGGACTGGGAGGGTTCAACACTGAAGCTTTCTTT. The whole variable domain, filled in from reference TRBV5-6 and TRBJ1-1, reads DAGVTQSPTHLIKTRGQQVTLRCSPKSGHDTVSWYQQALGQGPQFIFQYYEEEERQRGNFPDRFSGHQFPNYSSELNVNALLLGDSALYLCASSWGLGGFNTEAFFGQGTRLTVV.

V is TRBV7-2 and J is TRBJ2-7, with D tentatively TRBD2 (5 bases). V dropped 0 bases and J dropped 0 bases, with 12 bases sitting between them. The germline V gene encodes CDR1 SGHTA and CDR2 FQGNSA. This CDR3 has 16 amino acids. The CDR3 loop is CASSLAPAGLSYEQYF. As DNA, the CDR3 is TGTGCCAGCAGCTTAGCGCCGGCAGGACTCTCCTACGAGCAGTACTTC.

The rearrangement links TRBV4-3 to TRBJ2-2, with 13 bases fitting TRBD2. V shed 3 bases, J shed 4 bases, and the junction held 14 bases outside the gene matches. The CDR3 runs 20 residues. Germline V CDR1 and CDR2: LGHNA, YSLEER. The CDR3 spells CASSQHLTSGRVVSTGELFF. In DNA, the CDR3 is TGCGCCAGCAGCCAGCATCTAACTAGCGGGAGGGTAGTTAGCACCGGGGAGCTGTTTTTT.

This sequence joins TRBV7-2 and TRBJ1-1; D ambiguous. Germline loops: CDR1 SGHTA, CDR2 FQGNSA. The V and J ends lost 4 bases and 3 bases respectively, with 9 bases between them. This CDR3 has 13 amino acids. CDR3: CASSSGGDTEAFF. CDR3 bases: TGTGCCAGCAGCTCAGGCGGGGACACTGAAGCTTTCTTT.

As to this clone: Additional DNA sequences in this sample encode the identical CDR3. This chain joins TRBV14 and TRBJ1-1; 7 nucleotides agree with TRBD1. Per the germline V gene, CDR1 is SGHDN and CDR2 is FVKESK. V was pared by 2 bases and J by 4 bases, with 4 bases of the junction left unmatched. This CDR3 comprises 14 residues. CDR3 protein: CASSQRQGGTEAFF. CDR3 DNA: TGTGCCAGCAGCCAAAGACAGGGAGGCACTGAAGCTTTCTTT. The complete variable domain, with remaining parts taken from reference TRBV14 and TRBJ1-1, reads EAGVTQFPSHSVIEKGQTVTLRCDPISGHDNLYWYRRVMGKEIKFLLHFVKESKQDESGMPNNRFLAERTGGTYSTLKVQPAELEDSGVYFCASSQRQGGTEAFFGQGTRLTVV.

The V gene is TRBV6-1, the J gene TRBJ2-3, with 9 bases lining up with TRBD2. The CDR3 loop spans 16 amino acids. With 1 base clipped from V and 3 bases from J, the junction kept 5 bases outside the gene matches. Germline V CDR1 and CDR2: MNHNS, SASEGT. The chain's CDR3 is CASSEVGGGATDTQYF. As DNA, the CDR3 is TGTGCCAGCAGTGAAGTGGGCGGGGGGGCGACAGATACGCAGTATTTT.

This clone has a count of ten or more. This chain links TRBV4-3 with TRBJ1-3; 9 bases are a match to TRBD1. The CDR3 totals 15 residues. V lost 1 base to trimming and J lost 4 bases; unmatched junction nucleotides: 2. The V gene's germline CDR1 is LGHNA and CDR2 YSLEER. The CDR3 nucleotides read TGCGCCAGCAGCCAAGCCGGGACAGGGGGAAACACCATATATTTT. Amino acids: CASSQAGTGGNTIYF.

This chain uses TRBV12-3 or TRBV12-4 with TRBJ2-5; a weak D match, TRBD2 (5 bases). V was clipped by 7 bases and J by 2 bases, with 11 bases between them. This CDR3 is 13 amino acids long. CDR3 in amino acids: CASNMAGQETQYF. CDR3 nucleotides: TGTGCCAGCAACATGGCGGGTCAAGAGACCCAGTACTTC.

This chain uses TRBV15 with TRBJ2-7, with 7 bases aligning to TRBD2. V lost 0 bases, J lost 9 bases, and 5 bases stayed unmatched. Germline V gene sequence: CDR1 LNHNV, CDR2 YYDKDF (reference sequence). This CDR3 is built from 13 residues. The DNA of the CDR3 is TGTGCCACCAGCAGAGATCCCACTAGCGTGCAGTACGTC. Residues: CATSRDPTSVQYV.

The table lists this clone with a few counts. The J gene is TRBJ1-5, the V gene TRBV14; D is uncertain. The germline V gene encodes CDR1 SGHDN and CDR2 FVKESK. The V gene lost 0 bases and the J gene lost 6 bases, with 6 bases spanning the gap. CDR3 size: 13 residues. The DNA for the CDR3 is TGTGCCAGCAGCCAAGAAGGGAGTCAGCCCCAGCATTTT. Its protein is CASSQEGSQPQHF. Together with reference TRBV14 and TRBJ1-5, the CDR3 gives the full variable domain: EAGVTQFPSHSVIEKGQTVTLRCDPISGHDNLYWYRRVMGKEIKFLLHFVKESKQDESGMPNNRFLAERTGGTYSTLKVQPAELEDSGVYFCASSQEGSQPQHFGDGTRLSIL.